This record looks at one T cell receptor (beta chain) sequence and its context. This entry is derived from a study of blood T cell repertoires in COVID-19. In the study overall: Sources were T cells, B-cell-depleted T cells, or PBMCs; the material itself was cDNA or gDNA.

The CDR3 is made up of 19 amino acids. Looked up from germline, CDR1 is MNHEY and CDR2 is SVGEGT. J lost 0 bases, V lost 5 bases, and 16 bases had no gene match. Original handling: It was from reference gene primer amplification that nucleated cell counts were estimated. Clones were read by immunoSEQ multiplex PCR, and TCRdb kept only the in-frame ones, dropping some. From that table come the V and J calls and clone size; the DNA was used to work out D and trimming. The repertoire holds about 81,000 clones, 82% seen once, with 6.5% to 8% in the top ten. This receptor was obtained from a human donor in a cohort sampled during active COVID-19. Sequencing used peripheral blood. The chain recombines TRBV6-2 or TRBV6-3 with TRBJ2-7; TRBD2 agrees at 10 bases. The CDR3 coding sequence is TGTGCCAGCAGTACCTTAGCGGGGGGCACCCTACTAACCTCCTACGAGCAGTACTTC. This sequence encodes CASSTLAGGTLLTSYEQYF.